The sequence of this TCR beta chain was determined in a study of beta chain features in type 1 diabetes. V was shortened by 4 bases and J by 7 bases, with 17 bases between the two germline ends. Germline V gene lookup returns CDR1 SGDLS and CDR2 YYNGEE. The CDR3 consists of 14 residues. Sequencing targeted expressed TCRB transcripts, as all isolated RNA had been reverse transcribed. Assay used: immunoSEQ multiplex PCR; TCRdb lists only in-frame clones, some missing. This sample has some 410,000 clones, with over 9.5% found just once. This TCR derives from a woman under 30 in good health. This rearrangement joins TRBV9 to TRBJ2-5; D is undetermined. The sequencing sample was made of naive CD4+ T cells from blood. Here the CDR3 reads CASSTRPSQRTQYF. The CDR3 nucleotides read TGTGCCAGCAGCACCCGTCCGAGCCAGCGGACCCAGTACTTC.